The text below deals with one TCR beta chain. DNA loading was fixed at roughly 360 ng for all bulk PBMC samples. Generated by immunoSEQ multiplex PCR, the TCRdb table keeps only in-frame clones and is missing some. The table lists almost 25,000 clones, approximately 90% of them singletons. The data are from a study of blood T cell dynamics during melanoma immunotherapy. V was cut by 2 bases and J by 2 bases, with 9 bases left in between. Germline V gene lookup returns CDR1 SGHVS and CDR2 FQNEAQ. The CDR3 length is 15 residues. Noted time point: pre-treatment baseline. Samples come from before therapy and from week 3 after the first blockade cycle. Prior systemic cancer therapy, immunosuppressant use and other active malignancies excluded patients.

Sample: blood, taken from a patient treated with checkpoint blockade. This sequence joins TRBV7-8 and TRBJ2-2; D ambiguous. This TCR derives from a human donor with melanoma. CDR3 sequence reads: CASSLLSPNTGELFF. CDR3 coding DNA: TGTGCCAGCAGCTTACTCAGCCCAAACACCGGGGAGCTGTTTTTT.